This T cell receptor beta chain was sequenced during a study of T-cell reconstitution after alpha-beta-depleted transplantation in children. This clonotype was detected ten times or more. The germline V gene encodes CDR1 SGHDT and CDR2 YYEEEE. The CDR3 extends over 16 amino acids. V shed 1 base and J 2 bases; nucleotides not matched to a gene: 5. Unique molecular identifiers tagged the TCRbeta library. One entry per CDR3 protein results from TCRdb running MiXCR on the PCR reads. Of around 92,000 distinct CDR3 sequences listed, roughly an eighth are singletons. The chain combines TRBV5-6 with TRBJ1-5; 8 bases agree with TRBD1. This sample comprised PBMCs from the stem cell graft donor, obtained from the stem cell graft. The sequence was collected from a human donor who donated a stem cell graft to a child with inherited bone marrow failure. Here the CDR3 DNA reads TGTGCCAGCAGCTTGACAGGGGGAGGCGGCAATCAGCCCCAGCATTTT. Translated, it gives CASSLTGGGGNQPQHF.